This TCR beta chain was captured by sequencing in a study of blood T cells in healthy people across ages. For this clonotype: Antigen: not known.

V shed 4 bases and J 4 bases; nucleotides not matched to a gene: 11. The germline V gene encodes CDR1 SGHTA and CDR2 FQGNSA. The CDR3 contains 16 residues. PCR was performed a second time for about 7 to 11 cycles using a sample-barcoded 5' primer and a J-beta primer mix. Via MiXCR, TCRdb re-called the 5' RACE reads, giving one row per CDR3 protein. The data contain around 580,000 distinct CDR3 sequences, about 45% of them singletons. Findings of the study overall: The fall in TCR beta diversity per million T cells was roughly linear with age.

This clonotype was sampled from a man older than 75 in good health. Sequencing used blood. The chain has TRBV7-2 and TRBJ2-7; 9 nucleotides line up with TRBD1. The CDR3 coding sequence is TGTGCCAGCAGCTCCCCGACAGGGGGAATTAGGTACGAGCAGTACTTC. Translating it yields CASSSPTGGIRYEQYF.